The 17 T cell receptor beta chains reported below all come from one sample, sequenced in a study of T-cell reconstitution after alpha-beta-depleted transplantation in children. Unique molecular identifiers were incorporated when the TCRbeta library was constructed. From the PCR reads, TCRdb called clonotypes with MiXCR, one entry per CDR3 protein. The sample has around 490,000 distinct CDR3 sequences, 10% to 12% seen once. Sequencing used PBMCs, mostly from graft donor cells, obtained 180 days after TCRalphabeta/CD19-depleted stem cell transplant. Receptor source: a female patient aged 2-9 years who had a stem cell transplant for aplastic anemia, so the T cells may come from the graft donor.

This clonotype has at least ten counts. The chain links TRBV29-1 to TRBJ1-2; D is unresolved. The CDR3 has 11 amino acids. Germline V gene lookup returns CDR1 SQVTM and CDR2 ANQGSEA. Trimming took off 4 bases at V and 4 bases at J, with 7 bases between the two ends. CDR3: CSVGGSYGYTF. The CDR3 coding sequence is TGCAGCGTTGGAGGATCCTATGGCTACACCTTC.

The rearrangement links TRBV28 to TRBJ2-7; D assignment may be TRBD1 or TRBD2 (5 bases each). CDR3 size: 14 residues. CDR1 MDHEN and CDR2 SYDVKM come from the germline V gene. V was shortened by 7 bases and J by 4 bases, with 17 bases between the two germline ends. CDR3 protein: CASTARGRSYEQYF. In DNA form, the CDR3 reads TGTGCCAGCACCGCGAGGGGCAGATCATACGAGCAGTACTTC. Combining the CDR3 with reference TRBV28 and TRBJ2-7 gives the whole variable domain DVKVTQSSRYLVKRTGEKVFLECVQDMDHENMFWYRQDPGLGLRLIYFSYDVKMKEKGDIPEGYSVSREKKERFSLILESASTNQTSMYLCASTARGRSYEQYFGPGTRLTVT.

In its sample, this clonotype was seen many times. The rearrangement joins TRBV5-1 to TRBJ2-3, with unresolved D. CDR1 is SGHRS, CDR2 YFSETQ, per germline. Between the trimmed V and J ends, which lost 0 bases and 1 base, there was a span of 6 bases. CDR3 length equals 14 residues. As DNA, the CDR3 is TGCGCCAGCAGCTTGGAGGTGGGCACAGATACGCAGTATTTT. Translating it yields CASSLEVGTDTQYF.

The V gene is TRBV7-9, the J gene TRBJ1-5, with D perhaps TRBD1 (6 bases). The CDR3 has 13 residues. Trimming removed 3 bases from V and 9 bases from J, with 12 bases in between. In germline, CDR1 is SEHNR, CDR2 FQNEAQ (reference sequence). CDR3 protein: CASSFAGEPPQHF. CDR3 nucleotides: TGTGCCAGCAGCTTCGCAGGGGAGCCGCCCCAGCATTTT.

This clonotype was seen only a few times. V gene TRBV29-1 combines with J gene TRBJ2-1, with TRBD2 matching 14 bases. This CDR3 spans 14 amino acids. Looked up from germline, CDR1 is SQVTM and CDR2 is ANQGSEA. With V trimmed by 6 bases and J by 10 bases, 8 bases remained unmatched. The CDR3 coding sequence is TGCAGCGTCCGGACTAGCGGGAGGCCCTGGGAGCAGTTCTTC. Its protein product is CSVRTSGRPWEQFF.

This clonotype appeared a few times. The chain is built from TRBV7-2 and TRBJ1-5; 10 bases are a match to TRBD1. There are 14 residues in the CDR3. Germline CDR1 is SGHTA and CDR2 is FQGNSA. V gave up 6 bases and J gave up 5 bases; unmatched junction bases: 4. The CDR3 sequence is CASSRTGGHQPQHF. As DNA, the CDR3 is TGTGCCAGCAGTCGGACAGGGGGGCATCAGCCCCAGCATTTT.

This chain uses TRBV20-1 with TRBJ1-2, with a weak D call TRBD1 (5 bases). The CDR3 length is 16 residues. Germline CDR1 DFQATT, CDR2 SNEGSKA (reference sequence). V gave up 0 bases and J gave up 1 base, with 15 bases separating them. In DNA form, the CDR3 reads TGCAGTGCTAGAGATCAGGCCGACAGCAATAACTATGGCTACACCTTC. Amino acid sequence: CSARDQADSNNYGYTF.

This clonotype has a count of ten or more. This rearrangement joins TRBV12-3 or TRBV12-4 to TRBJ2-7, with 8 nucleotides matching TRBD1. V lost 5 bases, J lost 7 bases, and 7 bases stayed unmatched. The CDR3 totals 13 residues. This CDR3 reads CASSLGQGREQYF. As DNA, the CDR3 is TGTGCCAGCAGTCTCGGACAGGGCAGGGAGCAGTACTTC.

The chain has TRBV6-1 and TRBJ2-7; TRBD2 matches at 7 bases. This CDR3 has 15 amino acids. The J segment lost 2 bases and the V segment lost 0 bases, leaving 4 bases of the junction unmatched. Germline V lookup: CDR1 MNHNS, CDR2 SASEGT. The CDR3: CASSEAGGQAYEQYF. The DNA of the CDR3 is TGTGCCAGCAGTGAAGCGGGAGGGCAGGCCTACGAGCAGTACTTC.

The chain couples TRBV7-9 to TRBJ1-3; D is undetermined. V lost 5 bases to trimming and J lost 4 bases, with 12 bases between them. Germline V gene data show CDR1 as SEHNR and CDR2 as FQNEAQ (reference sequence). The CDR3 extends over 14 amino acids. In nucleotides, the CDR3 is TGTGCCAGCAGCATGGCCCATTTCGGAAACACCATATATTTT. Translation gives CASSMAHFGNTIYF. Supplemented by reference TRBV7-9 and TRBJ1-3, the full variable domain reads DTGVSQNPRHKITKRGQNVTFRCDPISEHNRLYWYRQTLGQGPEFLTYFQNEAQLEKSRLLSDRFSAERPKGSFSTLEIQRTEQGDSAMYLCASSMAHFGNTIYFGEGSWLTVV.

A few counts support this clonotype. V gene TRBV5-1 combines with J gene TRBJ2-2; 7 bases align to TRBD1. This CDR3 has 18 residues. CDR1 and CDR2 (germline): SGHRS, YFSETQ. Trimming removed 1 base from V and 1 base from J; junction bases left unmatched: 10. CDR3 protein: CASSLPLARDRNTGELFF. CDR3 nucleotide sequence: TGCGCCAGCAGCTTGCCCCTGGCCAGGGACAGGAACACCGGGGAGCTGTTTTTT.

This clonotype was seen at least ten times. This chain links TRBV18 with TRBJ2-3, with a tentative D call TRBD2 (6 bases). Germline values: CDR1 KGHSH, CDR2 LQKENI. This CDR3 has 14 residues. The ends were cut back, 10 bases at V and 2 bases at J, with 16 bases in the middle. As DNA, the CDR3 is TGTGCCACCTCGGTCGGGGGACCCACAGATACGCAGTATTTT. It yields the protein CATSVGGPTDTQYF. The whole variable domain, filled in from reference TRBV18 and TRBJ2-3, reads NAGVMQNPRHLVRRRGQEARLRCSPMKGHSHVYWYRQLPEEGLKFMVYLQKENIIDESGMPKERFSAEFPKEGPSILRIQQVVRGDSAAYFCATSVGGPTDTQYFGPGTRLTVL.

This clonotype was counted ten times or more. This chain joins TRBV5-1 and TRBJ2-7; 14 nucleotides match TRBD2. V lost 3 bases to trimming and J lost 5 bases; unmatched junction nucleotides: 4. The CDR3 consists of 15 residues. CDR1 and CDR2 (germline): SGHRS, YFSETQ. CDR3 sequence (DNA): TGCGCCAGCAGCTCGCCGGGACTAGCGGGGGACGAGCAGTACTTC. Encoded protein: CASSSPGLAGDEQYF. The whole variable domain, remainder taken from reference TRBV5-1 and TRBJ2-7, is KAGVTQTPRYLIKTRGQQVTLSCSPISGHRSVSWYQQTPGQGLQFLFEYFSETQRNKGNFPGRFSGRQFSNSRSEMNVSTLELGDSALYLCASSSPGLAGDEQYFGPGTRLTVT.

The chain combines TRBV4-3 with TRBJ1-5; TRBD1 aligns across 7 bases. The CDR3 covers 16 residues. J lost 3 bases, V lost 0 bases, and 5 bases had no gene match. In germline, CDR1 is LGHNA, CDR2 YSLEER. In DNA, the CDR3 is TGCGCCAGCAGCCAAGATAAGGGACAGTCCAATCAGCCCCAGCATTTT. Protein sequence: CASSQDKGQSNQPQHF.

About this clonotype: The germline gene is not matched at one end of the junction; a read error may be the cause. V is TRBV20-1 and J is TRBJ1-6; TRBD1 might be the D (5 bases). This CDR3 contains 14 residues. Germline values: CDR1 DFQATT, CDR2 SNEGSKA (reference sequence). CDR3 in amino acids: CSAGDSSYNSPLHF. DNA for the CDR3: TGCAGTGCTGGAGACAGCTCCTATAATTCACCCCTCCACTTT.

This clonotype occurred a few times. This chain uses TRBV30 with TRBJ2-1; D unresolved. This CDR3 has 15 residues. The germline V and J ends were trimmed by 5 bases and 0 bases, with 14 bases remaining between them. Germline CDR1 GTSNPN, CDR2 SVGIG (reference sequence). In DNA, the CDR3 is TGTGCCTGGGACTTTAGATTGAGCTCCTACAATGAGCAGTTCTTC. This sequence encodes CAWDFRLSSYNEQFF. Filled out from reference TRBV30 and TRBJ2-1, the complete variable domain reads SQTIHQWPATLVQPVGSPLSLECTVEGTSNPNLYWYRQAAGRGLQLLFYSVGIGQISSEVPQNLSASRPQDRQFILSSKKLLLSDSGFYLCAWDFRLSSYNEQFFGPGTRLTVL.

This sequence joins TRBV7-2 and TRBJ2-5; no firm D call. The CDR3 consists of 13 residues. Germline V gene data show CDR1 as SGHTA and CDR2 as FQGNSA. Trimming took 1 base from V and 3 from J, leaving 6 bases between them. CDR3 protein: CASSLVFEETQYF. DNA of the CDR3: TGTGCCAGCAGCTTAGTGTTCGAAGAGACCCAGTACTTC.